This entry lists 9 T cell receptor beta chains sequenced from one sample in a study of T cell responses to AZD1222 COVID-19 vaccine. The table came from immunoSEQ multiplex PCR; TCRdb's copy has only in-frame clones and leaves some out. The data show approximately 100,000 clones, around nine tenths seen once. The starting material was peripheral blood, obtained on day 0 of AZD1222 vaccination. These receptor sequences come from an adult in good health.

The chain carries TRBV6-5 and TRBJ2-5, with D perhaps given as TRBD1 or TRBD2 (6 bases each). Germline V gene sequence: CDR1 MNHEY, CDR2 SVGAGI. V lost 6 bases and J lost 4, with 15 bases in between. CDR3 length: 14 residues. CDR3 bases: TGTGCCAGCAGCCAGGACTGGGGGGCAGAGACCCAGTACTTC. Amino acid sequence: CASSQDWGAETQYF.

This clone is a singleton in its sample. This rearrangement joins TRBV7-3 to TRBJ2-2, with 7 nucleotides matching TRBD1. The CDR3 totals 16 residues. Germline trimming cut 2 bases from V and 0 bases from J; bases unmatched to any gene: 3. From germline, CDR1 is SGHTA and CDR2 FQGTGA. CDR3 region: CASSLGQAANTGELFF. Here the CDR3 DNA reads TGTGCCAGCAGCTTAGGACAGGCTGCGAACACCGGGGAGCTGTTTTTT.

The chain uses TRBV6-5 and TRBJ1-2; D is undetermined. The germline V and J ends were trimmed by 0 bases and 7 bases, with 12 bases remaining between them. The germline V gene has CDR1 MNHEY and CDR2 SVGAGI. The CDR3 loop spans 14 amino acids. The CDR3 DNA follows: TGTGCCAGCAGTTACTCGAGCACAGTCGGTGGCTACACCTTC. Translating it yields CASSYSSTVGGYTF.

On this clone itself: A read error may account for a junction end that differs from germline. V and J are TRBV27 and TRBJ2-7, with TRBD1 matching 9 bases. This CDR3 contains 15 residues. The V gene's germline CDR1 is MNHEY and CDR2 SMNVEV (reference sequence). In DNA form, the CDR3 reads TGTGCCAGCATTCTGACGGGACAGGGCTCCCACGAGCAGTACTTC. Amino acids: CASILTGQGSHEQYF.

The V call is TRBV29-1, the J call TRBJ2-2; the D is unclear. CDR1 and CDR2 from the germline V gene are SQVTM and ANQGSEA. V lost 4 bases and J lost 0, with 12 bases in between. The CDR3 runs to 15 residues. The CDR3 loop is CSVVPGSANTGELFF. The CDR3 DNA sequence: TGCAGCGTTGTTCCAGGCAGCGCGAACACCGGGGAGCTGTTTTTT.

The rearrangement links TRBV19 to TRBJ1-4; a possible D gene is TRBD1 (5 bases). The CDR3 totals 15 residues. Germline CDR1 is LNHDA and CDR2 is SQIVND (reference sequence). Trimming left V 6 bases short and J 6 bases short, with 17 bases between. The CDR3 reads CASSILRGRHEKLFF. DNA for the CDR3: TGTGCCAGTAGCATTCTTCGGGGGAGGCATGAAAAACTGTTTTTT.

The CDR3 loop reads CASSLKGQLAYEQYF. DNA for the CDR3: TGTGCCAGCAGTTTGAAGGGACAGCTCGCCTACGAGCAGTACTTC. The rearrangement links TRBV27 to TRBJ2-7; 7 bases are shared with TRBD1. The V gene's germline CDR1 is MNHEY and CDR2 SMNVEV (reference sequence). V dropped 3 bases and J dropped 2; count of bases not matched to a gene: 7. This CDR3 is 15 amino acids long.

The chain couples TRBV6-6 to TRBJ2-7; TRBD2 matches 9 bases. CDR3 size: 16 residues. V was pared by 0 bases and J by 7 bases, with 10 bases of the junction left unmatched. Germline-derived CDR1 and CDR2 are MNHNY and SVGAGI (reference sequence). The CDR3 sequence: CASSYSVQREEYEQYF. The CDR3 DNA reads as TGTGCCAGCAGTTACTCGGTCCAGCGGGAGGAATATGAGCAGTACTTC.

The chain combines TRBV6-4 with TRBJ2-7; TRBD2 matches at 13 bases. Unmatched junction bases numbered 6, after V lost 6 bases and J lost 4 bases. The germline CDR1 and CDR2 sequences are MRHNA and SNTAGT. This CDR3 has 15 residues. In DNA form, the CDR3 reads TGTGCCAGCAGCCCCGGGACTAGCGGGACTTACGAGCAGTACTTC. Translated, it gives CASSPGTSGTYEQYF.